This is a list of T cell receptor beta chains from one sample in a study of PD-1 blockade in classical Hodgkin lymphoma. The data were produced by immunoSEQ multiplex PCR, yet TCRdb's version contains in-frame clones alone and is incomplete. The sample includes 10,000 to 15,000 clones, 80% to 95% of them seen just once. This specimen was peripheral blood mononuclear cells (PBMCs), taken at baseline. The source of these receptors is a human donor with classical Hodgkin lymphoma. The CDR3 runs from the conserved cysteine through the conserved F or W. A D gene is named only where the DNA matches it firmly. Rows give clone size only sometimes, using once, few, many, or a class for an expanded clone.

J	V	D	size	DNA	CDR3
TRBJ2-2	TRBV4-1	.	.	TGCGCCAGCAGCCCACTTGGGGGGGGGCGGATCACCGGGGAGCTGTTTTTT	CASSPLGGGRITGELFF
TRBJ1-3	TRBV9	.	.	TGTGCCAGCAGTTCTCCGGGAGGAGGAAACACCATATATTTT	CASSSPGGGNTIYF
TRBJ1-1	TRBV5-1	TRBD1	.	TGCGCCAGCAGCTTTTATCCGGGACAGGGGGCCGATGAAGCTTTCTTT	CASSFYPGQGADEAFF
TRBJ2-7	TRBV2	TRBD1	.	TGTGCCAGCAAGGGGGACAGGGGTTCCTACGAGCAGTACTTC	CASKGDRGSYEQYF
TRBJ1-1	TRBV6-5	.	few	TGTGCCAGCCTTTTACGGGGGGGTGGGAACACTGAAGCTTTCTTT	CASLLRGGGNTEAFF
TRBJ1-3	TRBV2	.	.	TGTGCCAGCATTGGGGGAATAGGAAACACCATATATTTT	CASIGGIGNTIYF
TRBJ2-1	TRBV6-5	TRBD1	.	TGTGCCAGCAGTTACGGACAGGGGGACTACAATGAGCAGTTCTTC	CASSYGQGDYNEQFF
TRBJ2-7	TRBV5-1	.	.	TGCGCCAGCAGCCTCACCCAAGGGGTTTCCTACGAGCAGTACTTC	CASSLTQGVSYEQYF
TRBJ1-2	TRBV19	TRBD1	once	TGTGCCAGTAGTGGCCGGGGACAGGGGTATGGCTACACCTTC	CASSGRGQGYGYTF
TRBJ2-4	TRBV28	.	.	TGTGCCAGCAAAGACAGCGACAAAAACATTCAGTACTTC	CASKDSDKNIQYF
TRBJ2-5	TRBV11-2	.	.	TGTGCCAGCAGCTCGGTAGGGGGTTTCAGAGAGACCCAGTACTTC	CASSSVGGFRETQYF
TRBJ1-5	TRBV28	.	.	TGTGCCAGCAGTTTGCCCGGACAAAACAATCAGCCCCAGCATTTT	CASSLPGQNNQPQHF
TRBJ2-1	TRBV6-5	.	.	TGTGCCAGCAGTTACGTTACAGGGTATGAGCAGTTCTTC	CASSYVTGYEQFF
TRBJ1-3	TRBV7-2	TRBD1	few	TGTGCCAGCAGCTTAACAGGGGAGAACACCATATATTTT	CASSLTGENTIYF
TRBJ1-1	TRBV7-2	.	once	TGTGCCAGCAGCTTACCCCACGAGGGTAACACTGAAGCTTTCTTT	CASSLPHEGNTEAFF
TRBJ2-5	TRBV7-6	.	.	TGTGCCAGCAGTAAGGCGGGGGCTACTCAAGAGACCCAGTACTTC	CASSKAGATQETQYF
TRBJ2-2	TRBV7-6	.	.	TGTGCCAGCAGCTCCCCCGTGGCCGAGGCCGGGGAGCTGTTTTTT	CASSSPVAEAGELFF
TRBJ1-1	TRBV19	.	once	TGTGCCAGTAGTATCCGGGGCCAGAACACTGAAGCTTTCTTT	CASSIRGQNTEAFF
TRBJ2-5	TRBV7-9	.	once	TGTGCCAGCAGCCTTCGACTAGACCAAGAGACCCAGTACTTC	CASSLRLDQETQYF
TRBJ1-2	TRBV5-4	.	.	TGTGCCAGCAGCTTGGATTCCGGCGGGGTCTATGGCTACACCTTC	CASSLDSGGVYGYTF
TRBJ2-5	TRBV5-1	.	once	TGCGCCAGCAGCTTGGCCTCAGGGGTGGGGACCCAGTACTTC	CASSLASGVGTQYF
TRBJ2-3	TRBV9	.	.	TGTGCCAGCAGCCCAACTGCCAGCACAGATACGCAGTATTTT	CASSPTASTDTQYF
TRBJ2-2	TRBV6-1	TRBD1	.	TGTGCCAGCAATTTGGGACAGTGGAACACCGGGGAGCTGTTTTTT	CASNLGQWNTGELFF
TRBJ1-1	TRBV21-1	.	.	TGTGCCAGCCGCCGACCGGGACTACCTCCTACCCTCAACACTGAAGCTTTCTTT	CASRRPGLPPTLNTEAFF